The text below deals with one T cell receptor (beta chain). Its specificity is unknown. At one of its ends the junction is not consistent with the germline gene, which may arise from a read error. CDR3 length: 15 amino acids. Germline assignment: CDR1 LNHDA and CDR2 SQIVND (reference sequence). These data belong to a study of cytomegalovirus exposure and HLA in healthy donors. PCR amplification relied on 60 Vbeta primers (plus 13 Jbeta primers). Assay used: immunoSEQ multiplex PCR; TCRdb lists only in-frame clones, some missing. The repertoire consists of roughly 120,000 clones, with approximately 79% occurring once and the leading ten covering 15% to 20%. Everyone who donated was a healthy bone marrow donor. Study conclusions and caveats: Rarity held for most TCR sequences, but there were some public TCRs that occurred in many donors. An analysis was carried out later, and it reportedly showed fewer N-insertions in an Asian-associated ancestry cluster than the roughly 670-donor mean. In vitro testing confirmed three CMV-associated chains as specific for CMV antigens.

This TCR was recovered from a man aged 50-60 years in good health and CMV-seropositive. J is TRBJ1-1 and V is TRBV19; 7 positions match TRBD1. Source material: PBMCs. The CDR3 loop is CASSRVSGGHTEALF. The CDR3 DNA reads as TGTGCCAGTAGTAGGGTGTCAGGGGGGCACACTGAAGCTCTCTTT.